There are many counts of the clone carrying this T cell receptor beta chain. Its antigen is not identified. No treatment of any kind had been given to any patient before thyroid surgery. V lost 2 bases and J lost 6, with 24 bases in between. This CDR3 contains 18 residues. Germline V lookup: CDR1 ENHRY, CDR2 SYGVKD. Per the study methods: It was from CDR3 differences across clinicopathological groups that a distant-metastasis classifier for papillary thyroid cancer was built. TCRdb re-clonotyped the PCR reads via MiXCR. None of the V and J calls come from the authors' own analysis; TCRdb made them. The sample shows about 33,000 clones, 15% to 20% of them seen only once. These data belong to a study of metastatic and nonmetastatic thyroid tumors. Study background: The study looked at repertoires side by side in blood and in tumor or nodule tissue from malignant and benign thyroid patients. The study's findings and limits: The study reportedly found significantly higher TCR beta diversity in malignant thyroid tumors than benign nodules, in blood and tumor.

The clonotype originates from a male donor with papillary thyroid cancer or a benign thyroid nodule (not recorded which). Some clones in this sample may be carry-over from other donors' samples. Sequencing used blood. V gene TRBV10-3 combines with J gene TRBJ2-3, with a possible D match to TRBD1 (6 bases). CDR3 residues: CAISEPTGTSFLGDTQYF. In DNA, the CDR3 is TGTGCCATCAGTGAGCCAACCGGGACATCATTTCTTGGGGATACGCAGTATTTT.